This T cell receptor beta chain originates from a study of PD-1 blockade in mismatch repair-deficient tumors (dated by TCRdb to about 2017). In the study overall: Between September 2013 and September 2016, the trial enrolled fewer than 95 consecutive patients with roughly 13 mismatch repair-deficient cancer types, every one of whom had been previously treated and was progressing. Tumor-associated T cell clones were tracked in the peripheral blood of patients responding to PD-1 blockade by deep sequencing of TCR CDR3 regions.

The library was produced with the immunoSEQ multiplex PCR assay. Sourced from immuneACCESS, this table was stored by TCRdb with only in-frame sequences that have V and J called. A share of the clones is absent; for the studies checked, an unresolved V gene accounts for under half, and the remainder has no known explanation. The sample table shows about 84,000 clones, and about 84% are seen once. The top ten clones comprise around 2.7% of the sample. About this clone itself: The antigen this receptor binds is unknown. No much larger clonotype is one base removed from it; base qualities were not supplied. The sample has other DNA sequences that encode this CDR3 too.

The meaning of the sample's time point label: peripheral blood 12 weeks after first pembrolizumab dose. For each enrolled patient, mismatch repair deficiency was established using either polymerase chain reaction or immunohistochemistry. TCR sequencing was performed for a few patients who responded to pembrolizumab therapy. The phase II trial prospectively evaluated PD-1 blockade with pembrolizumab in advanced mismatch repair-deficient cancers, independent of tissue of origin. Peripheral blood T cell samples were gathered serially, both before PD-1 blockade started and at multiple time points afterward. Blood sampling time points were reported as weeks after the first dose of pembrolizumab. Reading the germline V gene (reference sequence) gives CDR1 MNHEY and CDR2 SMNVEV. V is shortened by 4 bases, J by 5 bases, and the region joining them spans 17 bases. Counted from cysteine to phenylalanine, this CDR3 has 15 amino acids. The sequence is cut down to CDR3 DNA, 45 bases in frame from base 1.

On the study overall, not on this receptor specifically: Clones residing in the tumor, which were often undetectable in blood before treatment, expanded quickly after pembrolizumab and then contracted, generally before radiologic responses.

Here the sequenced sample was peripheral blood, taken 12 weeks after starting pembrolizumab. The chain employs TRBV27 and TRBJ2-5, with TRBD1 as a weak D call on 5 bases. This receptor was taken from an adult with mismatch repair-deficient cancer. The CDR3 is CASSSPQGGGETQYF. The bases read TGTGCCAGCAGTTCTCCGCAGGGCGGTGGGGAGACCCAGTACTTC.